A single sample gave rise to the 22 T cell receptor beta chains below, sequenced in a study of cytomegalovirus exposure and HLA in healthy donors (dated by TCRdb to 2016 to 2017). Receptor amplification or capture employed the immunoSEQ multiplex PCR assay. A mixture of 60 forward primers for TCR Vbeta segments and 13 reverse primers for TCR Jbeta segments was used in the multiplex PCR. TCRdb provides this immuneACCESS table in a form limited to in-frame rearrangements. Some clones are lacking; in checked studies, under half of them reflect an unresolved V gene, and why the rest are absent is not known. This sample is represented by under 130,000 clones; 75% to 90% of them were singletons. 6.9% of the sample comes from the top ten. Sequenced input: PBMCs. These receptors came from a man aged 30 to 39 in good health and CMV-seropositive.

V usage is TRBV30 and J usage is TRBJ2-2, with 7 bases lining up with TRBD2. V shed 5 bases and J 7 bases; nucleotides not matched to a gene: 1. CDR1 and CDR2 from the germline V gene are GTSNPN and SVGIG (reference sequence). This CDR3 spans 11 amino acids. CDR3 bases: TGTGCCTGGGGGGGGGTCGGGGAGCTGTTTTTT. The encoded protein is CAWGGVGELFF.

V is TRBV14 and J is TRBJ1-3; 7 bases are a match to TRBD1. V was pared by 6 bases and J by 0 bases, with 5 bases of the junction left unmatched. Germline loops: CDR1 SGHDN, CDR2 FVKESK. The CDR3 is 15 residues long. The CDR3 nucleotides read TGTGCCAGCAGAGGGGACAGACTCTCTGGAAACACCATATATTTT. Encoded protein: CASRGDRLSGNTIYF.

This chain connects TRBV2 to TRBJ1-2; 8 bases fit TRBD1. Germline lookup yields CDR1 SNHLY and CDR2 FYNNEI. There are 14 residues in the CDR3. The V and J ends lost 6 bases and 2 bases, in that order; junction bases with no gene match: 5. This CDR3 is CASRAGQGNYGYTF. As DNA, the CDR3 is TGTGCCAGCAGGGCTGGACAGGGCAACTATGGCTACACCTTC.

The DNA for the CDR3 is TGTGCCAGCAGGGGGGTTGGACAGGTGAACACTGAAGCTTTCTTT. Protein: CASRGVGQVNTEAFF. The genes are TRBV2 and TRBJ1-1; 7 nucleotides match TRBD1. This CDR3 has 15 amino acids. The ends lost 6 bases at V and 0 bases at J; junction bases unmatched: 7. Germline CDR1 and CDR2: SNHLY and FYNNEI. The entire variable domain, with the rest obtained from reference TRBV2 and TRBJ1-1, is as follows: EPEVTQTPSHQVTQMGQEVILRCVPISNHLYFYWYRQILGQKVEFLVSFYNNEISEKSEIFDDQFSVERPDGSNFTLKIRSTKLEDSAMYFCASRGVGQVNTEAFFGQGTRLTVV.

This clone was seen a few times. As DNA, the CDR3 is TGTGCCTGGAGCCGCCCGGACAGGGATTACAATGAGCAGTTCTTC. Amino acid sequence: CAWSRPDRDYNEQFF. The V and J genes are TRBV30 and TRBJ2-1; 8 bases are shared with TRBD1. Germline CDR1 is GTSNPN and CDR2 is SVGIG (reference sequence). This CDR3 is 15 amino acids long. Trimming at V came to 3 bases and at J to 4 bases, leaving 8 bases not matched to a gene.

This clone was seen only a few times. The chain employs TRBV5-1 and TRBJ2-3; no clear D. Trimming left V 0 bases short and J 2 bases short, with 10 bases between. The CDR3 loop spans 15 amino acids. Germline V gives CDR1 SGHRS, CDR2 YFSETQ. The CDR3: CASSLDGSTTDTQYF. The CDR3 coding sequence is TGCGCCAGCAGCTTGGATGGCAGTACCACAGATACGCAGTATTTT.

The chain has TRBV2 and TRBJ1-1, with D possibly TRBD1 on 5 matching bases. Germline values: CDR1 SNHLY, CDR2 FYNNEI. The CDR3 covers 13 residues. Trimming took 6 bases from V and 1 from J, leaving 9 bases between them. The CDR3 coding sequence is TGTGCCAGCAGGGTACAGGCGAACACTGAAGCTTTCTTT. It yields the protein CASRVQANTEAFF.

This clone has only a few counts. This specimen includes other DNA sequences encoding the same CDR3. The J gene is TRBJ2-1, the V gene TRBV5-1, with a tentative D call TRBD2 (5 bases). CDR3 length: 14 amino acids. In germline, CDR1 is SGHRS, CDR2 YFSETQ. Trimming took off 0 bases at V and 8 bases at J, with 12 bases between the two ends. CDR3 DNA: TGCGCCAGCAGCTTGGCCCAGGTCGGGGATGAGCAGTTCTTC. This codes for CASSLAQVGDEQFF.

Regarding this clone: Mismatch with germline at one junction end may stem from a read error. V and J are TRBV5-1 and TRBJ2-7; the D gene is possibly TRBD2 (8 bases). Germline-derived CDR1 and CDR2 are SGHRS and YFSETQ. CDR3 length: 17 residues. In nucleotides, the CDR3 is TGCGCTAGCAGCACGGTGGGGACCGGGACTAGGGGGCGGGGGCAGTACTTC. Translation: CASSTVGTGTRGRGQYF.

The chain employs TRBV15 and TRBJ2-5; D might be TRBD1 (6 bases). This CDR3 contains 15 residues. Per germline, CDR1 LNHNV and CDR2 YYDKDF (reference sequence). Trimming removed 5 bases at V and 7 bases at J, with 20 bases between. The CDR3, as DNA: TGTGCCACCAGCGTAACAGGGACCCCCAGTGGGACCCAGTACTTC. Its protein is CATSVTGTPSGTQYF. Complete variable domain (other parts from reference TRBV15 and TRBJ2-5): DAMVIQNPRYQVTQFGKPVTLSCSQTLNHNVMYWYQQKSSQAPKLLFHYYDKDFNNEADTPDNFQSRRPNTSFCFLDIRSPGLGDTAMYLCATSVTGTPSGTQYFGPGTRLLVL.

This clone has only one observation. This chain connects TRBV5-4 to TRBJ2-5, with TRBD2 matching over 11 bases. V lost 4 bases and J lost 2; bases outside the gene matches: 7. Germline CDR1 SGHNT, CDR2 YYREEE (reference sequence). This CDR3 contains 16 residues. CDR3 coding DNA: TGTGCCAGCAGCCGAGGAGGGACTAGCGGACAAGAGACCCAGTACTTC. It encodes CASSRGGTSGQETQYF.

V gene TRBV9 combines with J gene TRBJ1-6; 7 bases are a match to TRBD1. Germline V gene data show CDR1 as SGDLS and CDR2 as YYNGEE. The J segment lost 6 bases and the V segment lost 2 bases, leaving 5 bases of the junction unmatched. The CDR3 has 15 amino acids. CDR3 sequence: CASSVDRAGNSPLHF. For the CDR3, the DNA is TGTGCCAGCAGCGTTGACAGGGCGGGTAATTCACCCCTCCACTTT.

The chain has TRBV7-3 and TRBJ1-1; 8 bases map to TRBD1. CDR3 length: 14 residues. Trimming removed 5 bases from V and 3 bases from J; junction bases left unmatched: 5. CDR1 is SGHTA and CDR2 is FQGTGA in the germline V gene. The CDR3 sequence is CASSPGQGDTEAFF. Written as DNA, the CDR3 is TGTGCCAGCAGCCCAGGACAGGGTGACACTGAAGCTTTCTTT.

The rearrangement joins TRBV20-1 to TRBJ2-7, with 8 nucleotides matching TRBD1. The CDR3 consists of 10 residues. CDR1 and CDR2 from the germline V gene are DFQATT and SNEGSKA (reference sequence). V shed 6 bases and J 6 bases; nucleotides not matched to a gene: 1. CDR3 nucleotide sequence: TGCAGTGCGACAGGGGTCGAGCAGTACTTC. Translation: CSATGVEQYF.

V is TRBV2 and J is TRBJ2-7, with 8 bases aligning to TRBD1. The germline CDR1 and CDR2 sequences are SNHLY and FYNNEI. Unmatched junction bases numbered 7, after V lost 7 bases and J lost 2 bases. CDR3 length: 14 amino acids. CDR3 residues: CASTQGALAYEQYF. The CDR3 bases are TGTGCCAGCACCCAGGGGGCGCTAGCCTACGAGCAGTACTTC.

The CDR3: CASSIGGSGNTIYF. CDR3 in DNA: TGTGCCAGTAGTATTGGGGGGTCTGGAAACACCATATATTTT. This chain connects TRBV19 to TRBJ1-3; the D gene is possibly TRBD1 (5 bases). CDR1 LNHDA and CDR2 SQIVND come from the germline V gene (reference sequence). This CDR3 comprises 14 residues. V was pared by 3 bases and J by 1 base, with 7 bases between.

The chain employs TRBV10-3 and TRBJ2-1, with D possibly matching TRBD1 (6 bases). Germline CDR1 reads ENHRY; CDR2 reads SYGVKD. The CDR3 runs to 13 residues. Trimming cost V 2 bases and J 4 bases, with 6 bases left between them. CDR3 in amino acids: CAISEDRYNEQFF. The CDR3 DNA reads TGTGCCATCAGTGAGGACAGGTACAATGAGCAGTTCTTC.

This clone showed up just once. The CDR3 here is CACPQAGQGAGEQFF. The CDR3 DNA sequence: TGTGCCTGCCCCCAAGCGGGACAGGGGGCTGGTGAGCAGTTCTTC. The gene calls are TRBV30 and TRBJ2-1; 12 nucleotides agree with TRBD1. Germline CDR1 GTSNPN, CDR2 SVGIG (reference sequence). Trimming removed 6 bases from V and 9 bases from J; junction bases left unmatched: 12. This CDR3 is 15 amino acids long.

The chain combines TRBV7-9 with TRBJ2-1, with 12 bases fitting TRBD2. There are 16 residues in the CDR3. V lost 7 bases to trimming and J lost 3 bases; unmatched junction nucleotides: 7. Germline V gene sequence: CDR1 SEHNR, CDR2 FQNEAQ (reference sequence). The CDR3 region is CASTTQLAGGYNEQFF. CDR3 nucleotides: TGTGCCAGCACCACCCAACTAGCGGGGGGCTACAATGAGCAGTTCTTC.

The V call is TRBV9, the J call TRBJ2-1; 9 bases match TRBD2. V trimming: 0 bases; J trimming: 7 bases; junction bases outside the gene matches: 5. CDR3 length equals 15 residues. Germline V CDR1 and CDR2: SGDLS, YYNGEE. The CDR3 spells CASSVESGGWNEQFF. As DNA, the CDR3 is TGTGCCAGCAGCGTAGAAAGCGGGGGGTGGAATGAGCAGTTCTTC. Filled out from reference TRBV9 and TRBJ2-1, the complete variable domain reads DSGVTQTPKHLITATGQRVTLRCSPRSGDLSVYWYQQSLDQGLQFLIQYYNGEERAKGNILERFSAQQFPDLHSELNLSSLELGDSALYFCASSVESGGWNEQFFGPGTRLTVL.

The chain carries TRBV5-4 and TRBJ2-5; D unclear. V was cut by 0 bases and J by 4 bases, with 4 bases left in between. This CDR3 spans 12 amino acids. CDR1 is SGHNT, CDR2 YYREEE, per germline (reference sequence). CDR3 sequence: CASSLVGETQYF. In nucleotides, the CDR3 is TGTGCCAGCAGCTTGGTCGGAGAGACCCAGTACTTC.

J is TRBJ1-6 and V is TRBV28; a possible D gene is TRBD1 (6 bases). The V and J ends lost 6 bases and 11 bases respectively, with 11 bases between them. Looked up from germline, CDR1 is MDHEN and CDR2 is SYDVKM. This CDR3 is 12 amino acids long. In nucleotides, the CDR3 is TGTGCCAGCAGCTCACAGGGCGCACCCCTCCACTTT. Translating gives CASSSQGAPLHF.